This passage covers 21 T cell receptor beta chains from one sample sequenced in a study of shared clonotypes between healthy human individuals. The data were produced by immunoSEQ multiplex PCR, yet TCRdb's version contains in-frame clones alone and is incomplete. The sample includes 1.5 million to 1.9 million clones, roughly 98% seen only once; the top ten take less than 0.55%. The specimen sequenced was naive CD4+ T cells sorted from blood. The subset denotes: CD45RA+ positively selected. The receptor set was obtained from a man aged 25 to 40 in good health.

The DNA for the CDR3 is TGTGCCATCAGTGACTTAAGGAGAAACACTGAAGCTTTCTTT. Protein: CAISDLRRNTEAFF. The rearrangement links TRBV10-3 to TRBJ1-1; no reliable D call. CDR3 length: 14 residues. Trimming left V 3 bases short and J 2 bases short, with 10 bases between. The V gene's germline CDR1 is ENHRY and CDR2 SYGVKD.

The V and J genes are TRBV5-1 and TRBJ2-5, with 7 bases lining up with TRBD1. This CDR3 is 15 amino acids long. V trimming: 4 bases; J trimming: 0 bases; junction bases outside the gene matches: 6. The germline V gene encodes CDR1 SGHRS and CDR2 YFSETQ. CDR3 coding DNA: TGCGCCAGCAGCCCCGGGACAGCTTACCAAGAGACCCAGTACTTC. The encoded protein is CASSPGTAYQETQYF.

The CDR3 spells CSVVKESYEQYF. CDR3 coding DNA: TGCAGCGTTGTTAAGGAGTCCTACGAGCAGTACTTC. The chain employs TRBV29-1 and TRBJ2-7; no firm D call. The length of the CDR3 is 12 residues. Between the trimmed V and J ends, which lost 4 bases and 1 base, there was a span of 8 bases. Germline V gene lookup returns CDR1 SQVTM and CDR2 ANQGSEA.

The rearrangement joins TRBV7-6 to TRBJ2-2; TRBD2 aligns across 12 bases. CDR1 and CDR2 (germline): SGHVS, FNYEAQ. The CDR3 runs to 16 residues. Germline trimming cut 5 bases from V and 5 bases from J; bases unmatched to any gene: 6. The CDR3 region is CASSALAGGGTGELFF. For the CDR3, the DNA is TGTGCCAGCAGCGCCCTAGCGGGAGGGGGGACCGGGGAGCTGTTTTTT. The full variable domain, rest sourced from reference TRBV7-6 and TRBJ2-2, is GAGVSQSPRYKVTKRGQDVALRCDPISGHVSLYWYRQALGQGPEFLTYFNYEAQQDKSGLPNDRFSAERPEGSISTLTIQRTEQRDSAMYRCASSALAGGGTGELFFGEGSRLTVL.

The CDR3 DNA is TGTGCCAGCAGCTTCTCCCAGGAGGTTGAGCAGTTCTTC. Translated: CASSFSQEVEQFF. The V gene is TRBV11-2, the J gene TRBJ2-1; possibly TRBD2 for D (5 bases). The CDR3 has 13 residues. Trimming pared 3 bases from V and 9 bases from J, leaving 12 bases between. Germline CDR1 is SGHAT and CDR2 is FQNNGV.

V usage is TRBV5-4 and J usage is TRBJ2-2, with a possible D match to TRBD1 (5 bases). This CDR3 is built from 13 residues. In germline, CDR1 is SGHNT, CDR2 YYREEE (reference sequence). V was trimmed by 0 bases and J by 11 bases, leaving 11 bases between them. DNA of the CDR3: TGTGCCAGCAGCTTGGCCGCCAGGGTAGAGCTGTTTTTT. Its translation is CASSLAARVELFF.

The chain links TRBV7-9 to TRBJ2-3; TRBD2 matches at 9 bases. Germline V lookup: CDR1 SEHNR, CDR2 FQNEAQ (reference sequence). The CDR3 loop spans 16 amino acids. The V segment lost 4 bases and the J segment 0 bases; nucleotides outside the gene matches: 5. CDR3 nucleotide sequence: TGTGCCAGCAGCTCAGGGACTAGCCGTAGCACAGATACGCAGTATTTT. The encoded protein is CASSSGTSRSTDTQYF.

CDR3 DNA sequence: TGTGCCAGCAGTTTCCCACAGATTCATCAGCCCCAGCATTTT. This sequence encodes CASSFPQIHQPQHF. The rearrangement joins TRBV27 to TRBJ1-5; D remains unclear. Looked up from germline, CDR1 is MNHEY and CDR2 is SMNVEV (reference sequence). This CDR3 contains 14 residues. The V gene lost 3 bases and the J gene lost 5 bases, with 11 bases spanning the gap.

The chain joins TRBV30 to TRBJ2-1, with a weak D call TRBD2 (6 bases). CDR3 length: 14 residues. Germline lookup yields CDR1 GTSNPN and CDR2 SVGIG (reference sequence). Trimming took off 3 bases at V and 2 bases at J, with 11 bases between the two ends. In DNA, the CDR3 is TGTGCCTGGAGGGGGGGAGTGGCCTACAATGAGCAGTTCTTC. Amino acid sequence: CAWRGGVAYNEQFF.

The V call is TRBV7-9, the J call TRBJ2-3; 7 nucleotides line up with TRBD1. In germline, CDR1 is SEHNR, CDR2 FQNEAQ (reference sequence). This CDR3 contains 16 residues. V trimming: 5 bases; J trimming: 3 bases; junction bases outside the gene matches: 11. The CDR3: CASSPWPRDRTDTQYF. The DNA for the CDR3 is TGTGCCAGCAGCCCATGGCCCCGGGACAGAACAGATACGCAGTATTTT.

This chain connects TRBV19 to TRBJ2-2, with D maybe TRBD1 (6 bases). The V and J ends lost 2 bases and 1 base respectively, with 11 bases between them. This CDR3 region has 16 residues. CDR1 is LNHDA, CDR2 SQIVND, per germline (reference sequence). The CDR3 sequence is CASSIKGQLNTGELFF. DNA of the CDR3: TGTGCCAGTAGTATAAAGGGACAACTGAACACCGGGGAGCTGTTTTTT. The entire variable domain, with the rest obtained from reference TRBV19 and TRBJ2-2, is as follows: DGGITQSPKYLFRKEGQNVTLSCEQNLNHDAMYWYRQDPGQGLRLIYYSQIVNDFQKGDIAEGYSVSREKKESFPLTVTSAQKNPTAFYLCASSIKGQLNTGELFFGEGSRLTVL.

The V call is TRBV7-7, the J call TRBJ2-2; 8 nucleotides align to TRBD2. CDR1 and CDR2 (germline): SSHAT, FNYEAQ (reference sequence). CDR3 length: 15 amino acids. J gave up 3 bases and V 5 bases, and 5 bases lay outside the gene matches. In DNA form, the CDR3 reads TGTGCCAGCAGCACTTCGGGACTAGACACCGGGGAGCTGTTTTTT. Its protein is CASSTSGLDTGELFF. Together with reference TRBV7-7 and TRBJ2-2, the CDR3 gives the full variable domain: GAGVSQSPRYKVTKRGQDVTLRCDPISSHATLYWYQQALGQGPEFLTYFNYEAQPDKSGLPSDRFSAERPEGSISTLTIQRTEQRDSAMYRCASSTSGLDTGELFFGEGSRLTVL.

CDR3 sequence (DNA): TGTGCCAGCAGCTCAGGAGGAACTAGCGGGAGAACTGATGAGCAGTTCTTC. This sequence encodes CASSSGGTSGRTDEQFF. The V gene is TRBV9, the J gene TRBJ2-1; 11 bases line up with TRBD2. Germline V CDR1 and CDR2: SGDLS, YYNGEE. V was pared by 4 bases and J by 8 bases, with 14 bases of the junction left unmatched. The CDR3 length is 17 residues.

This clone has just one count. The V gene is TRBV7-8, the J gene TRBJ2-5; TRBD2 matches at 7 bases. V gave up 1 base and J gave up 2 bases; unmatched junction bases: 13. The CDR3 loop spans 18 amino acids. Germline CDR1 reads SGHVS; CDR2 reads FQNEAQ. The CDR3 DNA reads as TGTGCCAGCAGCTTAGGGGTCCATAGACTAGCCTCTCAAGAGACCCAGTACTTC. It codes for CASSLGVHRLASQETQYF.

The chain carries TRBV27 and TRBJ2-1, with D hard to call. This CDR3 region has 15 residues. Trimming took off 7 bases at V and 5 bases at J, with 18 bases between the two ends. Germline-derived CDR1 and CDR2 are MNHEY and SMNVEV (reference sequence). The CDR3, as DNA: TGTGCCAGCACTCCCTCACGGGCGCGAAACAATGAGCAGTTCTTC. Encoded protein: CASTPSRARNNEQFF.

The chain has TRBV6-6 and TRBJ2-1; 8 bases line up with TRBD2. Germline CDR1 reads MNHNY; CDR2 reads SVGAGI (reference sequence). The CDR3 runs to 13 residues. The CDR3, as DNA: TGTGTCACTCAGAGGGCTAGCGGGAATGAGCAGTTCTTC. It codes for CVTQRASGNEQFF.

J is TRBJ2-7 and V is TRBV6-5; D remains ambiguous. V was trimmed by 8 bases and J by 1 base, leaving 15 bases between them. CDR1 and CDR2 from the germline V gene are MNHEY and SVGAGI. CDR3 length equals 14 residues. CDR3 nucleotide sequence: TGTGCCAGCCGGATGGATCTTCTTTCCTACGAGCAGTACTTC. It specifies CASRMDLLSYEQYF.

The chain recombines TRBV18 with TRBJ1-2; D is unclear. The germline V and J ends were trimmed by 3 bases and 2 bases, with 7 bases remaining between them. Germline-derived CDR1 and CDR2 are KGHSH and LQKENI. The CDR3 has 13 amino acids. The CDR3 DNA is TGTGCCAGCTCACCTGTGAAAAACTATGGCTACACCTTC. It yields the protein CASSPVKNYGYTF. Using reference TRBV18 and TRBJ1-2 for the parts outside the CDR3, the full variable domain is NAGVMQNPRHLVRRRGQEARLRCSPMKGHSHVYWYRQLPEEGLKFMVYLQKENIIDESGMPKERFSAEFPKEGPSILRIQQVVRGDSAAYFCASSPVKNYGYTFGSGTRLTVV.

V is TRBV19 and J is TRBJ2-7, with 10 positions matching TRBD1. Trimming at V came to 4 bases and at J to 4 bases, leaving 7 bases not matched to a gene. The germline V gene has CDR1 LNHDA and CDR2 SQIVND (reference sequence). The CDR3 has 15 amino acids. DNA for the CDR3: TGTGCCAGTAGTAGACTCGGGACAGGGGAGTACGAGCAGTACTTC. Translated: CASSRLGTGEYEQYF.

The CDR3 DNA is TGTGCCAGCAGCGCGACCCAAGGGAGGGGGGGTGAGCAGTTCTTC. The encoded protein is CASSATQGRGGEQFF. The chain couples TRBV9 to TRBJ2-1, with a weak D call TRBD2 (7 bases). CDR1 SGDLS and CDR2 YYNGEE come from the germline V gene. The CDR3 extends over 15 amino acids. The V and J ends lost 3 bases and 9 bases respectively, with 19 bases between them.

This chain uses TRBV19 with TRBJ2-1, with 7 bases matching TRBD1. Germline lookup yields CDR1 LNHDA and CDR2 SQIVND (reference sequence). V dropped 5 bases and J dropped 4; count of bases not matched to a gene: 8. The CDR3 extends over 15 amino acids. CDR3 amino acids: CASSYRQGVYNEQFF. CDR3 DNA: TGTGCCAGTAGTTACCGACAGGGCGTTTACAATGAGCAGTTCTTC.